A selection of T cell receptor beta chains follows, all from one sample in a study of beta chain features in type 1 diabetes. Only in-frame clones appear in the TCRdb table, and some are missing; sequencing was by immunoSEQ multiplex PCR. The table lists roughly 500,000 clones, approximately 10% of them singletons. What was sequenced was naive CD4+ T cells from blood. The source is a woman under 30 in good health. Each CDR3 is given with its conserved first and last residue. Each record gives: V gene, D gene, J gene, clone size, CDR3 protein, CDR3 DNA. D genes are given only for firm matches. Expanded clones are given a class, and other clones once, few, many or no size at all.

>TRBV10-3|.|TRBJ2-3|.
CAISDYGSTDTQYF
TGTGCCATCAGTGATTATGGAAGCACAGATACGCAGTATTTT
>TRBV11-3|.|TRBJ2-7|few
CASSLRAAYEQYF
TGTGCCAGCAGCTTAAGGGCTGCCTACGAGCAGTACTTC
>TRBV7-8|TRBD2|TRBJ2-7|few
CASSRVTSGSYEQYF
TGTGCCAGCAGCCGGGTGACTAGCGGGTCCTACGAGCAGTACTTC
>TRBV7-2|TRBD1|TRBJ1-2|few
CASSLARDRNYTF
TGTGCCAGCAGCTTAGCTCGGGACAGAAACTACACCTTC
>TRBV13|.|TRBJ1-1|few
CASSSSPRNTEAFF
TGTGCCAGCAGCTCCTCTCCACGTAACACTGAAGCTTTCTTT
>TRBV7-6|TRBD1|TRBJ1-3|few
CASSFRTGTGGNTIYF
TGTGCCAGCAGCTTTAGGACAGGGACGGGTGGAAACACCATATATTTT
>TRBV7-8|TRBD2|TRBJ2-3|.
CASSTASGRAADTQYF
TGTGCCAGCAGCACCGCTAGCGGGAGGGCCGCCGATACGCAGTATTTT
>TRBV7-9|.|TRBJ2-3|.
CASSLATGTHRDTQYF
TGTGCCAGCAGCTTAGCCACCGGGACCCATCGTGATACGCAGTATTTT
>TRBV5-1|.|TRBJ2-2|.
CASSLDPTGELFF
TGCGCCAGCAGCTTGGACCCCACCGGGGAGCTGTTTTTT
>TRBV5-4|TRBD1|TRBJ1-4|.
CASSHRGRREKLFF
TGTGCCAGCAGCCACAGGGGGCGCCGGGAAAAACTGTTTTTT
>TRBV4-2|.|TRBJ1-5|few
CASSPKGGNQPQHF
TGTGCCAGCAGCCCGAAGGGCGGTAATCAGCCCCAGCATTTT
>TRBV7-9|.|TRBJ2-2|.
CASSLAGKVAGELFF
TGTGCCAGCAGCCTGGCAGGGAAAGTGGCCGGGGAGCTGTTTTTT
>TRBV19|.|TRBJ2-1|few
CATTTVGRNEQFF
TGTGCCACCACAACAGTGGGGAGGAATGAGCAGTTCTTC
>TRBV2|.|TRBJ1-2|.
CASSAMVTTYSGYTF
TGTGCCAGCAGTGCTATGGTGACAACCTATAGTGGCTACACCTTC
>TRBV7-9|TRBD1|TRBJ1-2|few
CASTLTGAGTGTNYGYTF
TGTGCCAGCACCCTGACTGGGGCTGGGACAGGGACTAACTATGGCTACACCTTC
>TRBV7-8|.|TRBJ2-5|.
CASSADRRVGETQYF
TGTGCCAGCAGCGCGGACCGCCGGGTAGGAGAGACCCAGTACTTC
>TRBV6-1|.|TRBJ1-6|.
CASSEAVTAPNSPLHF
TGTGCCAGCAGTGAAGCGGTAACAGCTCCGAACTCACCCCTCCACTTT
>TRBV9|.|TRBJ2-5|.
CASSVGEGGYETQYF
TGTGCCAGCAGCGTCGGGGAAGGCGGTTATGAGACCCAGTACTTC
>TRBV15|.|TRBJ1-1|.
CATSRDLARGSRF
TGTGCCACCAGCAGAGATCTCGCCAGGGGAAGCCGCTTT
>TRBV29-1|TRBD2|TRBJ2-5|few
CSVETSGAKTQYF
TGCAGCGTGGAGACTAGCGGGGCGAAGACCCAGTACTTC
>TRBV9|.|TRBJ2-1|.
CASSVRPSSRTSDEQFF
TGTGCCAGCAGCGTAAGGCCGAGTAGCAGGACTTCGGATGAGCAGTTCTTC
>TRBV10-3|.|TRBJ1-1|.
CAISRGRADTEAFF
TGTGCCATCAGCCGAGGACGGGCGGACACTGAAGCTTTCTTT
>TRBV28|.|TRBJ2-1|few
CAIGWQQFF
TGTGCCATTGGCTGGCAGCAGTTCTTC
>TRBV5-1|.|TRBJ1-1|.
CASSLKGFEAFF
TGCGCCAGCAGCTTGAAAGGCTTTGAAGCTTTCTTT
>TRBV18|TRBD1|TRBJ2-1|few
CASSRPQGANEQFF
TGTGCCAGCTCACGACCACAGGGGGCCAATGAGCAGTTCTTC
>TRBV14|.|TRBJ2-6|many
CASSAKYVLTF
TGTGCCAGCAGCGCAAAATACGTCCTGACTTTC
>TRBV4-2|.|TRBJ1-1|.
CASSQDVLSSTEAFF
TGTGCCAGCAGCCAAGATGTGTTGAGTAGCACTGAAGCTTTCTTT
>TRBV18|.|TRBJ2-1|few
CASSPWRGRDEQFF
TGTGCCAGCTCACCGTGGAGGGGTAGGGATGAGCAGTTCTTC
>TRBV7-7|.|TRBJ2-3|few
CASSPMGDADTQYF
TGTGCCAGCAGCCCCATGGGCGACGCAGATACGCAGTATTTT
>TRBV7-9|.|TRBJ2-3|few
CASSQVWRTDTQYF
TGTGCCAGTTCCCAGGTCTGGCGCACAGATACGCAGTATTTT
>TRBV11-3|.|TRBJ2-3|.
CASSPRKAGGGTDTQYF
TGTGCCAGCAGCCCCCGTAAGGCTGGGGGCGGCACAGATACGCAGTATTTT
>TRBV4-2|TRBD1|TRBJ1-5|.
CASSLTGMNNQPQHF
TGTGCCAGCAGCCTGACAGGGATGAACAATCAGCCCCAGCATTTT
>TRBV9|.|TRBJ2-3|.
CASSVAHGGTDTQYF
TGTGCCAGCAGCGTAGCTCACGGAGGCACAGATACGCAGTATTTT
>TRBV4-3|.|TRBJ2-5|.
CASSQDGVAEGETQYF
TGCGCCAGCAGCCAAGATGGGGTAGCGGAGGGGGAGACCCAGTACTTC
>TRBV6-6|.|TRBJ2-1|few
CASSSGTGYNEQFF
TGTGCCAGCAGTTCCGGTACAGGTTACAATGAGCAGTTCTTC
>TRBV4-2|.|TRBJ1-4|few
CASSQGGTNEKLFF
TGTGCCAGCAGCCAAGGGGGGACGAATGAAAAACTGTTTTTT
>TRBV7-7|.|TRBJ2-2|.
CASSLSGAGELFF
TGTGCCAGCAGCTTATCAGGGGCTGGGGAGCTGTTTTTT
>TRBV28|TRBD1|TRBJ2-6|.
CASTGGSSGANVLTF
TGTGCCAGCACAGGGGGATCATCTGGGGCCAACGTCCTGACTTTC
>TRBV7-8|.|TRBJ2-3|few
CASSARRHTDTQYF
TGTGCCAGCAGCGCGCGTAGGCACACAGATACGCAGTATTTT
>TRBV23-1|TRBD1|TRBJ1-2|.
CASSQSSTQTGTGKNGYTF
TGCGCCAGCAGTCAATCCTCAACGCAAACCGGGACAGGGAAGAATGGCTACACCTTC
>TRBV7-2|TRBD2|TRBJ2-7|.
CASSPIPVAGGPYEQYF
TGTGCCAGCAGCCCCATCCCGGTAGCGGGAGGGCCCTACGAGCAGTACTTC
>TRBV13|TRBD1|TRBJ2-6|few
CASRQGASGLANVLTF
TGTGCCAGCAGACAGGGGGCGTCGGGGTTGGCCAACGTCCTGACTTTC